Each of the 17 T cell receptor beta chains below was sequenced from the same sample in a study of T cell changes during pregnancy in multiple sclerosis (dated by TCRdb to between 2018 and 2020). Library generation was performed with the immunoSEQ multiplex PCR assay. As stored in TCRdb, this immuneACCESS dataset retains in-frame rearrangements with V and J assigned. A fraction of the clones does not appear; measured against another copy, unresolved V genes explain less than half of the discrepancy, and the remainder lacks a known reason. A total of more than 100,000 clones appear in this sample, around nine tenths of them only once. 0.9% to 0.95% of the sample belongs to the ten largest clones. The input for sequencing was peripheral blood, taken after pregnancy. The origin of the receptors is a female donor with multiple sclerosis, enrolled in a pregnancy study.

The V and J genes are TRBV25-1 and TRBJ1-1; no reliable D call. The V end lost 6 bases, the J end lost 1 base, and 6 bases lay between the germline ends. CDR3 length: 12 amino acids. CDR1 is MGHDK and CDR2 is SYGVNS in the germline V gene. CDR3 DNA: TGTGCCAGCAGGTCTTCGAACACTGAAGCTTTCTTT. Translating it yields CASRSSNTEAFF. Full variable domain (rest looked up from reference TRBV25-1 and TRBJ1-1): EADIYQTPRYLVIGTGKKITLECSQTMGHDKMYWYQQDPGMELHLIHYSYGVNSTEKGDLSSESTVSRIRTEHFPLTLESARPSHTSQYLCASRSSNTEAFFGQGTRLTVV.

The CDR3 bases are TGTGCCAGCAGCCCATGGTACAGGGGAGAAGTAGAGACCCAGTACTTC. Its translation: CASSPWYRGEVETQYF. V gene TRBV5-8 combines with J gene TRBJ2-5; TRBD1 agrees at 7 bases. The V gene's germline CDR1 is SGHTS and CDR2 YDEGEE. J gave up 4 bases and V 4 bases, and 13 bases lay outside the gene matches. The CDR3 contains 16 residues.

The V call is TRBV7-2, the J call TRBJ2-7, with TRBD2 matching 13 bases. CDR1 SGHTA and CDR2 FQGNSA come from the germline V gene. The CDR3 spans 18 residues. V shed 0 bases, J shed 4 bases, and the junction held 9 bases outside the gene matches. CDR3 sequence (DNA): TGTGCCAGCAGCTTAGCGGCCCTGGGACTAGCGGGATTTTACGAGCAGTACTTC. Protein product: CASSLAALGLAGFYEQYF.

The V gene is TRBV4-3, the J gene TRBJ1-2; no firm D call. Trimming cost V 4 bases and J 6 bases, with 15 bases left between them. Germline V lookup: CDR1 LGHNA, CDR2 YSLEER. The CDR3 is 14 amino acids. The CDR3 sequence is CASSPRGPYHGYTF. The CDR3 DNA follows: TGCGCCAGCAGCCCCCGAGGGCCTTACCATGGCTACACCTTC.

This chain joins TRBV4-3 and TRBJ1-1, with D unclear. Per germline, CDR1 LGHNA and CDR2 YSLEER. Trimming removed 4 bases at V and 2 bases at J, with 14 bases between. This CDR3 is built from 15 residues. CDR3 loop: CASSREPGSNTEAFF. The CDR3 nucleotides are TGCGCCAGCAGCCGAGAGCCGGGGTCCAACACTGAAGCTTTCTTT.

This clone has just a few counts. The genes are TRBV2 and TRBJ2-1; a weak D match, TRBD2 (5 bases). Trimming removed 1 base from V and 8 bases from J, with 9 bases in between. Germline V lookup: CDR1 SNHLY, CDR2 FYNNEI. There are 13 residues in the CDR3. As DNA, the CDR3 is TGTGCCAGCAGTGAAGTACGCGGGTATGAGCAGTTCTTC. Amino acid sequence: CASSEVRGYEQFF.

The gene calls are TRBV5-5 and TRBJ1-1; 7 positions match TRBD1. Germline values: CDR1 SGHKS, CDR2 YYEKEE (reference sequence). The CDR3 sequence is 16 residues long. J gave up 1 base and V 2 bases, and 8 bases lay outside the gene matches. CDR3 protein: CASSFPATGRNTEAFF. The CDR3 DNA is TGTGCCAGCAGCTTCCCGGCGACAGGGAGGAACACTGAAGCTTTCTTT.

This chain uses TRBV28 with TRBJ2-7, with D unclear. The germline V and J ends were trimmed by 9 bases and 3 bases, with 9 bases remaining between them. Germline V gene sequence: CDR1 MDHEN, CDR2 SYDVKM. CDR3 size: 11 residues. In DNA form, the CDR3 reads TGTGCCAGTTCCGGTTTCTACGAGCAGTACTTC. Translating it yields CASSGFYEQYF. The whole variable domain, remainder taken from reference TRBV28 and TRBJ2-7, is DVKVTQSSRYLVKRTGEKVFLECVQDMDHENMFWYRQDPGLGLRLIYFSYDVKMKEKGDIPEGYSVSREKKERFSLILESASTNQTSMYLCASSGFYEQYFGPGTRLTVT.

The chain is built from TRBV11-1 and TRBJ1-1; the D gene is possibly TRBD1 (6 bases). V lost 2 bases and J 2 bases, leaving 9 bases between the germline ends. This CDR3 is built from 14 residues. Per germline, CDR1 SGHAT and CDR2 FQDESV (reference sequence). DNA of the CDR3: TGTGCCAGCAGCTTACTACAGGGCAACACTGAAGCTTTCTTT. This sequence encodes CASSLLQGNTEAFF.

V usage is TRBV7-2 and J usage is TRBJ2-5; 8 bases match TRBD2. V lost 5 bases to trimming and J lost 4 bases; unmatched junction nucleotides: 15. Looked up from germline, CDR1 is SGHTA and CDR2 is FQGNSA. This CDR3 has 17 residues. In nucleotides, the CDR3 is TGTGCCAGCAGCCCCCAGAGGGGAGCCGGGAGGGGAGAGACCCAGTACTTC. Its translation is CASSPQRGAGRGETQYF.

The genes are TRBV7-6 and TRBJ1-1; weak D call: TRBD1 (6 bases). This CDR3 region has 15 residues. Trimming took off 0 bases at V and 6 bases at J, with 14 bases between the two ends. Germline V lookup: CDR1 SGHVS, CDR2 FNYEAQ. The CDR3 protein is CASSLAPSGASEAFF. The CDR3 nucleotides read TGTGCCAGCAGCTTAGCTCCCTCAGGGGCCTCTGAAGCTTTCTTT.

This chain uses TRBV7-9 with TRBJ2-7, with a tentative D call TRBD1 (6 bases). Per the germline V gene, CDR1 is SEHNR and CDR2 is FQNEAQ (reference sequence). With 4 bases removed from V and 1 base from J, the gap between germline ends came to 17 bases. This CDR3 is built from 16 residues. CDR3 in amino acids: CASSSPSQGRSYEQYF. CDR3 bases: TGTGCCAGCAGCTCTCCCTCACAGGGTAGATCCTACGAGCAGTACTTC.

The V and J genes are TRBV10-3 and TRBJ2-1, with a tentative D call TRBD2 (5 bases). In germline, CDR1 is ENHRY, CDR2 SYGVKD. Trimming stripped 3 bases from V and 8 bases from J, with 11 bases between. The CDR3 is 13 amino acids. The CDR3 sequence is CAISDWAGDEQFF. In DNA form, the CDR3 reads TGTGCCATCAGTGACTGGGCGGGTGATGAGCAGTTCTTC.

This clone was observed a handful of times. The chain joins TRBV7-9 to TRBJ1-5; TRBD1 matches at 7 bases. Germline CDR1 and CDR2: SEHNR and FQNEAQ (reference sequence). Losses at the gene ends were 5 bases for V and 7 bases for J; bases not matched to a gene: 5. The CDR3 covers 13 residues. CDR3 protein: CASSPGGGQPQHF. The CDR3 DNA sequence: TGTGCCAGCAGCCCAGGAGGGGGCCAGCCCCAGCATTTT.

The chain uses TRBV14 and TRBJ2-1; 8 bases map to TRBD1. The ends lost 2 bases at V and 8 bases at J; junction bases unmatched: 11. This CDR3 has 16 amino acids. CDR1 is SGHDN and CDR2 is FVKESK in the germline V gene. CDR3 protein: CASSQKIGQGTDEQFF. The CDR3 coding sequence is TGTGCCAGCAGCCAAAAAATAGGACAGGGTACCGATGAGCAGTTCTTC.

V usage is TRBV5-1 and J usage is TRBJ2-2; 7 positions agree with TRBD1. CDR3 length: 17 residues. Germline loops: CDR1 SGHRS, CDR2 YFSETQ. Germline trimming cut 4 bases from V and 4 bases from J; bases unmatched to any gene: 13. CDR3 sequence: CASSNTGTVSSTGELFF. CDR3 sequence (DNA): TGCGCCAGCAGCAATACCGGGACAGTTTCCAGCACCGGGGAGCTGTTTTTT.

V usage is TRBV30 and J usage is TRBJ2-7; TRBD2 agrees at 7 bases. The CDR3 sequence is 15 residues long. The germline gives CDR1 GTSNPN, CDR2 SVGIG (reference sequence). J gave up 1 base and V 0 bases, and 6 bases lay outside the gene matches. The CDR3 DNA sequence: TGTGCCTGGAGTGTACGCGGGAGACATTCCTACGAGCAGTACTTC. Translated, it gives CAWSVRGRHSYEQYF.